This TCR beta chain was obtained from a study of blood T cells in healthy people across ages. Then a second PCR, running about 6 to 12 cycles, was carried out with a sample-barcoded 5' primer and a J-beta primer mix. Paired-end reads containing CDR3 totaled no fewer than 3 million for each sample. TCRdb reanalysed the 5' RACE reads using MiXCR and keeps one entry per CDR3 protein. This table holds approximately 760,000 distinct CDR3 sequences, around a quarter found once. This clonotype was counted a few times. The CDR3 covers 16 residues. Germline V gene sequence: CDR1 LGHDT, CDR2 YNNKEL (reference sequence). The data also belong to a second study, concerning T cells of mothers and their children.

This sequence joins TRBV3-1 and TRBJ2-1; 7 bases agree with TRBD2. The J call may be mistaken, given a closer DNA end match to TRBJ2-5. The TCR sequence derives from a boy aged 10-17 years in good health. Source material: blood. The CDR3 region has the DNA TGTGCCAGCTCCGGACTAGTGGACACACGGGCGGAGACCCAGTACTTC. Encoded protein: CASSGLVDTRAETQYF.